The rows below give T cell receptor beta chains drawn from one sample of a study of T cells in Graves' hyperthyroidism and ophthalmopathy. TCRdb reprocessed the multiplex PCR reads with MiXCR, giving one entry per CDR3 protein. The sample contains roughly 800,000 distinct CDR3 sequences, around 39% of which appear only once. Material: blood. All receptors come from a man aged 18 to 29 with Graves' hyperthyroidism. CDR3s leave out the opening cysteine and the closing phenylalanine or tryptophan. Fields, in order: V gene, CDR3 protein.

TRBV2,ALATRLDYGYT
TRBV18,ASSPRDSLTYGYT
TRBV4-3,ASSQGTGAQETQY
TRBV5-1,ASSLGEPGTYGYT
TRBV6-6,ASTDLKGAQH
TRBV29-1,SLGTPDEY
TRBV7-3,ASSSASGGTGELF
TRBV12-3/TRBV12-4,ASSFTNQPQH
TRBV5-8,ASSATVGRQETQY
TRBV2,ASSDGTGGEQY
TRBV7-9,ASSPTGSDEQY
TRBV9,ASGQGGSEKLF
TRBV14,ASSQGTSGSMETQY
TRBV6-1,ATSVGKGYGYT
TRBV19,ASSISEGASAEAF
TRBV2,ASRGARGGGEQY
TRBV29-1,SVDRQNTEAF
TRBV7-9,ASSQDAGQGSTEAF
TRBV4-1,ASSQGTPDLGYT
TRBV7-8,ASSLPRDTLSYEQY
TRBV19,ASTPGQGVPGANVLT
TRBV29-1,SVAKETQY
TRBV24-1,ATSDRTPGANVLT
TRBV7-9,ASSQDGYYGYT
TRBV7-3,ASSYREDTQY
TRBV7-9,ASSLGSETQH
TRBV20-1,SARDSTYEQY
TRBV6-6,ASRVQDSYNSPLH
TRBV6-5,ASSTESVGKREKLF
TRBV7-6,ASSTGLLTGELF
TRBV29-1,SAPRGGRDTEAF
TRBV7-6,ASSPLGPGNGYT
TRBV5-1,ASSPGHTRQYEQY
TRBV7-9,ASSRWRTDLSYEQY
TRBV2,ASISPIGSNTEAF
TRBV4-2,ASSQDFFQPQH
TRBV4-1,ASSQELGRTSGGAQY
TRBV10-3,AISEGGPSSYEQY
TRBV2,ASSFLGAHGYT
TRBV7-9,ASRQDDYGYT
TRBV20-1,SASRPEARAGLEQY
TRBV5-1,ASSYGGSGANVLT
TRBV4-1,ASSQEGPGFYGYT
TRBV29-1,SGEWRTGELF
TRBV25-1,ASSEEHRGGEKLF
TRBV19,ASSWGTGRETEAF
TRBV13,ASSYGGATSEAF
TRBV29-1,SVVLGDTTFSGANVLT
TRBV4-1,ASSQGDGFGRAF